The clone carrying this T cell receptor (beta chain) was seen at least ten times. Its antigen is undetermined. In TCRdb, the reads were re-called with MiXCR into one record per CDR3 protein. Here the sample spans roughly 700,000 distinct CDR3 sequences, 33% being singletons. CDR1 SGHTA and CDR2 FQGNSA come from the germline V gene. The CDR3 covers 16 residues. The V and J ends lost 3 bases and 3 bases respectively, with 18 bases between them. The source of the sample is a study of T cell repertoires in cytomegalovirus infection. The wider study: Both recently identified HLA-C-restricted and well-studied HLA-B-restricted CMV epitopes were used in the study. Public TCR beta signature analysis indicated the presence of both CMV infection and matching HLA type.

Study-wide results and caveats: Summed frequency of public TCR beta families distinguished CMV carriers with the relevant HLA.

Sequencing was performed on cultured PBMCs, taken from culture after CMV antigen stimulation. The TCR comes from a human donor in good health (CMV status not recorded). Some clones in this sample may be carry-over from other donors' samples. V gene TRBV7-2 combines with J gene TRBJ2-7, with D possibly TRBD2 on 6 matching bases. CDR3 nucleotides: TGTGCCAGCAGCTTCTCTGCGGGGTCCCAGATCTACGAGCAGTACTTC. Protein: CASSFSAGSQIYEQYF.